This T cell receptor (beta chain) was identified during a study of long-term antiretroviral therapy in people with HIV. The assay used was immunoSEQ (version v3.0), run at survey level. For every sample, sequencing targeted about 35,000-50,000 T-cell genomes. TCRdb's table, derived via immunoSEQ multiplex PCR, lists solely in-frame clones and lacks some. The table includes approximately 15,000 clones, about four fifths detected once. Germline V gene sequence: CDR1 SGHNT, CDR2 YYREEE (reference sequence). V lost 0 bases and J lost 7; bases outside the gene matches: 10. This CDR3 is built from 18 residues.

The source is a man aged 40-55 years with HIV. The chain joins TRBV5-4 to TRBJ2-7; 16 bases map to TRBD2. The sample here was unsorted PBMCs, taken just before starting antiretroviral therapy. In DNA, the CDR3 is TGTGCCAGCAGCTTGGCCGTGGGACTAGCGGGAGGGCCATTGGAGCAGTACTTC. Translation gives CASSLAVGLAGGPLEQYF.